Described below is a single TCR beta chain sequence and its context. Trimming cost V 3 bases and J 3 bases; bases outside gene matches: 4. Germline V gene lookup returns CDR1 SEHNR and CDR2 FQNEAQ (reference sequence). The CDR3 sequence is 14 residues long. This sample was taken from a study of blood T cell repertoires in COVID-19. Study context: Sites in the United States, Italy and Spain provided acute and convalescent COVID-19 samples. T cells, B-cell-depleted T cells, or PBMCs provided the cDNA or gDNA that served as material.

Original data processing: Scientists estimated how many nucleated cells there were by amplifying reference gene primers. Data came from immunoSEQ multiplex PCR; TCRdb stores just in-frame clones and leaves some out. The DNA gave D and trimming, while V, J and clone size come from that table. This sample has approximately 44,000 clones; 88% occur once, and the top ten carry 1% to 1.5%. The chain uses TRBV7-9 and TRBJ2-7, with 8 bases that match TRBD1. The sample was peripheral blood. This TCR came from a woman aged 40 to 55 with acute or convalescent COVID-19. The CDR3 nucleotides read TGTGCCAGCAGCTTTCAGGGGGCGGGCTACGAGCAGTACTTC. Translating gives CASSFQGAGYEQYF.